This TCR beta chain was documented in a study of T cells in Graves' hyperthyroidism and ophthalmopathy. V lost 4 bases to trimming and J lost 5 bases, with 12 bases between them. CDR1 GTSNPN and CDR2 SVGIG come from the germline V gene (reference sequence). This CDR3 has 12 residues. This clonotype was counted only a few times. What was amplified from RNA transcripts were TCR beta CDR3 regions. HTBI primers were employed in a first-round RT-PCR of the TCR CDR3. Each CDR3 protein gets one entry after TCRdb re-called the multiplex PCR reads with MiXCR. Among some 370,000 distinct CDR3 sequences, about 18% were seen once, and the ten largest hold about a third.

This TCR derives from a woman aged 25 to 45 with Graves' hyperthyroidism that later progressed to Graves' ophthalmopathy. V usage is TRBV30 and J usage is TRBJ2-7, with TRBD2 as a possible D gene (5 bases). Sequencing was done on a sample of blood. The CDR3 is CAWNSGVHEQYF. The CDR3 bases are TGTGCCTGGAACAGCGGAGTCCACGAGCAGTACTTC. The entire variable domain, with the rest obtained from reference TRBV30 and TRBJ2-7, is as follows: SQTIHQWPATLVQPVGSPLSLECTVEGTSNPNLYWYRQAAGRGLQLLFYSVGIGQISSEVPQNLSASRPQDRQFILSSKKLLLSDSGFYLCAWNSGVHEQYFGPGTRLTVT.